The sequence of this TCR beta chain was determined in a study of control samples from healthy donors and cancer patients. The method was immunoSEQ multiplex PCR; TCRdb's version includes in-frame clones alone and lacks a portion of them. The sample contains approximately 58,000 clones, about nine tenths of which appear only once. There are 17 residues in the CDR3. V was clipped by 4 bases and J by 2 bases; unmatched bases: 8. Germline loops: CDR1 SGDLS, CDR2 YYNGEE. The chain combines TRBV9 with TRBJ2-2, with 10 bases lining up with TRBD2. Material for sequencing was PBMCs. The clonotype originates from a man aged 55 to 70 with head and neck cancer. In DNA, the CDR3 is TGTGCCAGCAGCAACCGAGCGGGAGGGCCAAACACCGGGGAGCTGTTTTTT. Residues: CASSNRAGGPNTGELFF.